These 23 T cell receptor beta chains were all obtained from the same sample, sequenced in a study of blood T cell repertoires in COVID-19. TCRdb keeps only in-frame clones here, not all; method: immunoSEQ multiplex PCR. The sample yields 100,000 to 150,000 clones, approximately 89% seen once. The specimen was peripheral blood. The receptor set was obtained from a woman aged 60-75 years with acute or convalescent COVID-19.

The J gene is TRBJ1-2, the V gene TRBV6-6; 7 nucleotides agree with TRBD1. Unmatched junction bases numbered 16, after V lost 6 bases and J lost 0 bases. This CDR3 region has 18 residues. Germline CDR1 and CDR2: MNHNY and SVGAGI (reference sequence). The CDR3 sequence: CASRRNRDREYTNYGYTF. The CDR3 DNA reads as TGTGCCAGCAGACGAAACCGGGACAGAGAGTATACTAACTATGGCTACACCTTC.

The chain has TRBV5-6 and TRBJ1-2, with D maybe TRBD1 (5 bases). Trimming took off 4 bases at V and 7 bases at J, with 17 bases between the two ends. The V gene's germline CDR1 is SGHDT and CDR2 YYEEEE. This CDR3 comprises 14 residues. The CDR3: CASSLDPRDPGYTF. Here the CDR3 DNA reads TGTGCCAGCAGCCTGGATCCCAGGGATCCTGGCTACACCTTC.

This sequence joins TRBV3-1 (or the pseudogene TRBV3-2) and TRBJ2-1, with D possibly matching TRBD2 (5 bases). Per germline, CDR1 LGHDT and CDR2 YNNKEL (reference sequence). Trimming left V 1 base short and J 15 bases short, with 10 bases between. CDR3 length: 11 residues. The CDR3 sequence: CASSQGLRVFF. CDR3 in DNA: TGTGCCAGCAGCCAAGGGTTGAGGGTGTTCTTC.

The V gene is TRBV2, the J gene TRBJ1-1; no clear D. V lost 4 bases to trimming and J lost 0 bases, with 9 bases between them. The CDR3 contains 14 residues. Germline values: CDR1 SNHLY, CDR2 FYNNEI. The CDR3 protein is CASSVNRLNTEAFF. The CDR3 DNA reads as TGTGCCAGCAGTGTAAACAGATTGAACACTGAAGCTTTCTTT.

This chain uses TRBV9 with TRBJ1-2, with TRBD1 as a possible D gene (5 bases). Germline CDR1 reads SGDLS; CDR2 reads YYNGEE. The germline V and J ends were trimmed by 3 bases and 6 bases, with 18 bases remaining between them. The CDR3 contains 15 residues. The CDR3 DNA is TGTGCCAGCAGCGCAGCGACCGCAACAGGCAATGGCTACACCTTC. Amino acids: CASSAATATGNGYTF.

The V call is TRBV5-6, the J call TRBJ2-3; D unclear. Germline V gene lookup returns CDR1 SGHDT and CDR2 YYEEEE. The CDR3 has 14 amino acids. V was shortened by 3 bases and J by 1 base, with 9 bases between the two germline ends. The CDR3 DNA reads TGTGCCAGCAGCTATGTTTCCGGCACAGATACGCAGTATTTT. Amino acids: CASSYVSGTDTQYF. Full variable domain (rest looked up from reference TRBV5-6 and TRBJ2-3): DAGVTQSPTHLIKTRGQQVTLRCSPKSGHDTVSWYQQALGQGPQFIFQYYEEEERQRGNFPDRFSGHQFPNYSSELNVNALLLGDSALYLCASSYVSGTDTQYFGPGTRLTVL.

The rearrangement joins TRBV2 to TRBJ1-1; no reliable D call. Germline V gives CDR1 SNHLY, CDR2 FYNNEI. The V end lost 6 bases, the J end lost 7 bases, and 9 bases lay between the germline ends. This CDR3 region has 11 residues. The CDR3 sequence: CASREGGEAFF. The CDR3 DNA follows: TGTGCCAGCAGGGAGGGAGGTGAAGCTTTCTTT.

The rearrangement uses TRBV7-6 and TRBJ2-2, with 12 bases fitting TRBD2. Germline V gene lookup returns CDR1 SGHVS and CDR2 FNYEAQ. The J segment lost 5 bases and the V segment lost 5 bases, leaving 6 bases of the junction unmatched. This CDR3 spans 16 amino acids. The CDR3, as DNA: TGTGCCAGCAGCCCTGGGCTAGCGGGAGGGACCGGGGAGCTGTTTTTT. It is translated as CASSPGLAGGTGELFF.

The chain couples TRBV30 to TRBJ2-6; weak D call: TRBD1 (6 bases). The V end lost 2 bases, the J end lost 0 bases, and 11 bases lay between the germline ends. Germline V gene sequence: CDR1 GTSNPN, CDR2 SVGIG (reference sequence). The length of the CDR3 is 16 residues. The CDR3 spells CAWSQGHHSGANVLTF. CDR3 sequence (DNA): TGTGCCTGGAGTCAGGGGCACCACTCTGGGGCCAACGTCCTGACTTTC.

The chain links TRBV14 to TRBJ1-2, with 7 positions matching TRBD1. There are 14 residues in the CDR3. Germline-derived CDR1 and CDR2 are SGHDN and FVKESK. V lost 4 bases, J lost 4 bases, and 6 bases stayed unmatched. The CDR3 sequence is CASSPDRYSYGYTF. CDR3 coding DNA: TGTGCCAGCAGCCCGGACAGGTATAGCTATGGCTACACCTTC.

The genes are TRBV5-6 and TRBJ1-5; maybe TRBD1 (6 bases). Trimming left V 6 bases short and J 0 bases short, with 19 bases between. The CDR3 has 17 residues. Germline CDR1 reads SGHDT; CDR2 reads YYEEEE. The DNA for the CDR3 is TGTGCCAGCACCCTACAGGGTTGGGAATATAGCAATCAGCCCCAGCATTTT. Translated, it gives CASTLQGWEYSNQPQHF.

The V call is TRBV4-1, the J call TRBJ1-3; 8 bases are shared with TRBD1. The CDR3 length is 16 residues. J lost 0 bases, V lost 6 bases, and 7 bases had no gene match. CDR1 is MGHRA, CDR2 YSYEKL, per germline. CDR3 sequence (DNA): TGCGCCAGCAGGGCTTTGGACAGGGCCTCTGGAAACACCATATATTTT. It is translated as CASRALDRASGNTIYF.

The chain combines TRBV27 with TRBJ1-1, with D hard to call. Germline V gene sequence: CDR1 MNHEY, CDR2 SMNVEV (reference sequence). Deletions cut 3 bases from V and 1 base from J, with 6 bases between. The CDR3 has 13 residues. The CDR3: CASSFSRNTEAFF. DNA of the CDR3: TGTGCCAGCAGTTTTAGCAGGAACACTGAAGCTTTCTTT.

This rearrangement joins TRBV13 to TRBJ1-1; D unresolved. The CDR3 is 13 residues long. Per germline, CDR1 PRHDT and CDR2 FYEKMQ (reference sequence). Trimming cost V 0 bases and J 3 bases, with 5 bases left between them. The CDR3 sequence: CASSLGRDTEAFF. The CDR3 DNA is TGTGCCAGCAGCTTAGGTAGAGACACTGAAGCTTTCTTT.

The chain joins TRBV7-9 to TRBJ2-3, with 12 bases matching TRBD2. Trimming at V came to 5 bases and at J to 5 bases, leaving 17 bases not matched to a gene. CDR1 and CDR2 (germline): SEHNR, FQNEAQ (reference sequence). This CDR3 has 19 amino acids. The CDR3 loop is CASSPWTGGGGLAGDTQYF. The CDR3 bases are TGTGCCAGCAGCCCCTGGACAGGGGGTGGGGGACTAGCGGGAGATACGCAGTATTTT. Variable domain in full (rest from reference TRBV7-9 and TRBJ2-3): DTGVSQNPRHKITKRGQNVTFRCDPISEHNRLYWYRQTLGQGPEFLTYFQNEAQLEKSRLLSDRFSAERPKGSFSTLEIQRTEQGDSAMYLCASSPWTGGGGLAGDTQYFGPGTRLTVL.

CDR3 DNA: TGTGCCATCAGTGAGCCCGGGAGGGACGGAAACACCATATATTTT. This sequence encodes CAISEPGRDGNTIYF. This chain joins TRBV10-3 and TRBJ1-3; possibly TRBD1 for D (5 bases). The CDR3 runs to 15 residues. V was clipped by 2 bases and J by 4 bases, with 12 bases between them. CDR1 ENHRY and CDR2 SYGVKD come from the germline V gene.

The rearrangement links TRBV9 to TRBJ1-4; D might be TRBD1 (5 bases). Germline V lookup: CDR1 SGDLS, CDR2 YYNGEE. The V and J ends lost 0 bases and 7 bases respectively, with 16 bases between them. The CDR3 covers 16 residues. The CDR3 spells CASSVGPGVGIEKLFF. The DNA of the CDR3 is TGTGCCAGCAGCGTAGGCCCGGGGGTTGGAATTGAAAAACTGTTTTTT.

The sample holds one count of this clone. The V gene is TRBV12-1, the J gene TRBJ2-4; the D segment call TRBD2 is taken from the table without a DNA check. TRBV12-1 has pseudogene status. The CDR3 consists of 15 residues. The CDR3 coding sequence is TGTGCCAGCAGCTTTAGGGACTATCAAAAAAACATTCAGTACTTC. Translating gives CASSFRDYQKNIQYF.

The chain couples TRBV7-2 to TRBJ1-2, with TRBD1 identical over 9 bases. The CDR3 is 16 residues long. Germline V gives CDR1 SGHTA, CDR2 FQGNSA. After removal of 5 bases from V and 5 bases from J, the junction contained 12 bases not matched to a gene. In nucleotides, the CDR3 is TGTGCCAGCAGCGTTCGCCCGGGACAGGGAGGGTATGGCTACACCTTC. Translated: CASSVRPGQGGYGYTF.

The chain joins TRBV4-1 to TRBJ2-5; TRBD2 aligns across 14 bases. CDR1 and CDR2 from the germline V gene are MGHRA and YSYEKL. V trimming: 3 bases; J trimming: 2 bases; junction bases outside the gene matches: 17. The CDR3 is made up of 21 amino acids. The CDR3 DNA is TGCGCCAGCAGCCAGTCTGGGACTAGCGGGAGTGGGGGGGGGCTTCAAGAGACCCAGTACTTC. Its translation is CASSQSGTSGSGGGLQETQYF.

The V gene is TRBV5-1, the J gene TRBJ2-3, with 8 bases aligning to TRBD2. Germline-derived CDR1 and CDR2 are SGHRS and YFSETQ. The ends lost 0 bases at V and 4 bases at J; junction bases unmatched: 7. This CDR3 is 16 amino acids long. The CDR3, as DNA: TGCGCCAGCAGCTTGGCCTTAGCGGGATTTGCAGATACGCAGTATTTT. Protein product: CASSLALAGFADTQYF.

The rearrangement uses TRBV2 and TRBJ2-7; tentatively, D is TRBD2 (6 bases). Germline V gene sequence: CDR1 SNHLY, CDR2 FYNNEI. The CDR3 is 13 amino acids. Between the trimmed V and J ends, which lost 7 bases and 7 bases, there was a span of 17 bases. The CDR3 coding sequence is TGTGCCAGCACGGGGGTTCCAGATTGGGAGCAGTACTTC. Translation gives CASTGVPDWEQYF.

The chain is built from TRBV28 and TRBJ1-2; no clear D. The CDR3 extends over 15 amino acids. Germline assignment: CDR1 MDHEN and CDR2 SYDVKM. V was trimmed by 10 bases and J by 4 bases, leaving 22 bases between them. The CDR3 DNA reads TGTGCCATATACGGAGGCGCAAGGAGGACCTATGGCTACACCTTC. Translation gives CAIYGGARRTYGYTF.